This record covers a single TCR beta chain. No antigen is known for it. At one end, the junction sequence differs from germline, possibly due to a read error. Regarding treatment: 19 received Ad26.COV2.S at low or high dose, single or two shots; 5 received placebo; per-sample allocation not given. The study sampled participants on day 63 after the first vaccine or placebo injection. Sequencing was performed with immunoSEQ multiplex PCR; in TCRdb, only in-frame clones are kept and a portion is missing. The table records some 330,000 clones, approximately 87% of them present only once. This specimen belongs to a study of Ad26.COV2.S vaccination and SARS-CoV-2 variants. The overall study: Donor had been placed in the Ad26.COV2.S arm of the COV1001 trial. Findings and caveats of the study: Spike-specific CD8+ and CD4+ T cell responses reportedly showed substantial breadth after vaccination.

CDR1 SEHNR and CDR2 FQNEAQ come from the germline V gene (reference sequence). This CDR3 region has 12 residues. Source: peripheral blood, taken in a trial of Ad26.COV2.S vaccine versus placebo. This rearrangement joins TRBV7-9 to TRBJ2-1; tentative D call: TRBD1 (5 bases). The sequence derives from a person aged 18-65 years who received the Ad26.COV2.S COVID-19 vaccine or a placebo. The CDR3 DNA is TGTGCCAGCTACCCAGAAGGGGCCCTGGATGTCTTC. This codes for CASYPEGALDVF.